This T cell receptor beta chain was documented in a study of T cells after yellow fever vaccination (dated by TCRdb to the late 2010s). For context, the study as a whole: Libraries from fractions with low cell numbers were prepared with the SMART-Seq v4 Ultra Low Input RNA kit. Two healthy male donors, one aged 18 to 30 and one aged 30 to 40 years, made up the cohort. To follow T-cell clones before and after primary and booster YFV17D yellow fever vaccination, bulk TCR alpha and beta repertoires were sequenced over time. Blood was drawn at multiple timepoints before and after primary and secondary immunization, with bulk PBMC replicates and cell subsets isolated. General conclusions and limits of the study: A small share of clonotypes occurred in both CD4 and CD8 compartments, likely arising from convergent recombination. After the booster, most of the clones that had expanded following primary vaccination were detected again (almost 98% of CD4 and around 90% of CD8), which suggests that memory was broadly maintained. The secondary T-cell response was found to be weaker but faster than the primary response, with a peak reached on day 5 rather than on day 15. Only a couple of donors were included in the study, so the extent to which the findings can be generalized is limited. Because abundant contaminating clonotypes from the bulk population could be contained in FACS-sorted repertoires, computational filtering was required.

With regard to this clonotype: Its antigen is not yet known. There are no base qualities to consult, and no much larger clone falls within one base.

Between the V and J ends, shortened by 6 bases and 0 bases respectively, the junction contains 10 bases. CDR1 and CDR2, per the germline V gene, are LGHNA and YNFKEQ. The CDR3 spans 14 residues, from the cysteine through the phenylalanine. Only CDR3 DNA is held: 42 bases, read in frame from base 1. The treatment or condition label of this sample denotes: live attenuated yellow fever vaccine strain. At each blood-draw timepoint, two biological replicates of bulk PBMCs were collected. A standard Ficoll-Paque protocol was used to isolate PBMCs from peripheral blood. TriZol was used to extract RNA from bulk PBMCs, CD4 and CD8 fractions, and dextramer-positive and dextramer-negative fractions. Synthesis of TCR cDNA relied on 5'RACE template switching, a step that introduced a universal primer site along with unique molecular identifiers. cDNA synthesis was primed from both the TCR alpha and TCR beta constant segments. Library amplification used two PCR steps, and the second PCR step added sample barcodes and sequencing adapters. Sequencing of the libraries was done on either Illumina HiSeq 2500 (2x100 bp) or NovaSeq (2x150 bp). In the paper's pipeline: Reads were demultiplexed and collapsed into UMI consensus sequences with MIGEC, and V(D)J alignment was performed with MiXCR. Clonotypes responding to the vaccine were identified with edgeR on replicate PBMC samples, with the criteria of FDR below 0.01 and a log2 fold change above 5 up to day 15. Each bulk clonotype was labeled CD4 or CD8 based on which sequenced repertoire, CD4 or CD8, contained the clonotype at higher abundance. Using fastp trimming at Q25 and MiXCR clonotype assembly, TCRdb reanalyzed the public sequencing data and kept in-frame beta chains. When rows share a CDR3 protein, they turn into one entry using the most common DNA and genes. In this record, the V and J calls reflect TCRdb's handling and not the investigators' own analysis. The sample table shows around 530,000 distinct CDR3 sequences, and roughly 17% are seen once. Around a sixth of the sample is taken by the ten largest.

The sample consisted of PBMCs, taken 5 to 6 days after the first yellow fever vaccination. This sequence was found in a man aged 18 to 29 who received the YFV17D yellow fever vaccine. This chain is built from TRBV4-2 and TRBJ2-3; the D element could tentatively be TRBD1 or TRBD2, as 5 bases agree for each. The CDR3 is CASSPGPSTDTQYF. The nucleotide sequence is given as TGTGCCAGCAGTCCGGGGCCTAGCACAGATACGCAGTATTTT.